Below are 13 T cell receptor beta chains sequenced from a single sample in a study of shared clonotypes between healthy human individuals. Using immunoSEQ multiplex PCR, the repertoire was profiled, and TCRdb retains in-frame clones only, with some absent. Here the sample spans 2.5 million or so clones, more than 80% being singletons. Sequenced material: naive CD4+ T cells sorted from blood. Sample subset: CD45RA+ positively selected. The origin of the receptors is a man between 18 and 35 years old in good health.

The V call is TRBV7-8, the J call TRBJ2-7, with a weak D call TRBD2 (5 bases). V gave up 5 bases and J gave up 4 bases, with 12 bases separating them. This CDR3 region has 13 residues. Germline V gene sequence: CDR1 SGHVS, CDR2 FQNEAQ. CDR3 residues: CASSLGLIYEQYF. The DNA for the CDR3 is TGTGCCAGCAGCCTTGGACTCATATACGAGCAGTACTTC. Based on the CDR3 plus reference TRBV7-8 and TRBJ2-7, the full variable domain is GAGVSQSPRYKVAKRGQDVALRCDPISGHVSLFWYQQALGQGPEFLTYFQNEAQLDKSGLPSDRFFAERPEGSVSTLKIQRTQQEDSAVYLCASSLGLIYEQYFGPGTRLTVT.

The chain recombines TRBV28 with TRBJ2-7; D is perhaps TRBD1 (6 bases). The CDR3 has 15 amino acids. The V and J ends lost 7 bases and 1 base respectively, with 17 bases between them. The V gene's germline CDR1 is MDHEN and CDR2 SYDVKM. CDR3 nucleotides: TGTGCCAGCATAAGAACAGGGAAGGCGTCCTACGAGCAGTACTTC. Protein sequence: CASIRTGKASYEQYF.

The chain links TRBV5-1 to TRBJ2-2, with TRBD2 matching over 7 bases. Germline V gives CDR1 SGHRS, CDR2 YFSETQ. The length of the CDR3 is 16 residues. V lost 0 bases and J lost 3; bases outside the gene matches: 5. The CDR3: CASSLVEGGDTGELFF. CDR3 coding DNA: TGCGCCAGCAGCTTGGTGGAGGGAGGGGACACCGGGGAGCTGTTTTTT.

The rearrangement joins TRBV14 to TRBJ1-1; 9 bases are shared with TRBD1. Germline CDR1 is SGHDN and CDR2 is FVKESK. This CDR3 has 14 amino acids. With 4 bases clipped from V and 6 bases from J, the junction kept 6 bases outside the gene matches. The CDR3 DNA reads as TGTGCCAGCAGCCTTCGGACAGGGGTAGCTGAAGCTTTCTTT. Translated: CASSLRTGVAEAFF.

The V call is TRBV5-1, the J call TRBJ1-2, with D possibly being TRBD1 (6 bases). Germline V gives CDR1 SGHRS, CDR2 YFSETQ. Trimming shortened V by 7 bases and J by 4 bases, and 17 bases separated the two germline ends. The CDR3 is made up of 14 amino acids. CDR3: CASDTGQGSYGYTF. CDR3 in DNA: TGCGCCAGCGACACGGGACAAGGCTCCTATGGCTACACCTTC.

This chain connects TRBV9 to TRBJ2-5; TRBD1 aligns across 8 bases. The CDR3 totals 13 residues. The germline V gene encodes CDR1 SGDLS and CDR2 YYNGEE. With 4 bases clipped from V and 4 bases from J, the junction kept 3 bases outside the gene matches. CDR3 amino acids: CASSIGQGETQYF. The DNA for the CDR3 is TGTGCCAGCAGCATTGGACAGGGAGAGACCCAGTACTTC.

J is TRBJ2-2 and V is TRBV5-1, with 9 bases aligning to TRBD1. The CDR3 totals 16 residues. Germline-derived CDR1 and CDR2 are SGHRS and YFSETQ. The ends lost 7 bases at V and 5 bases at J; junction bases unmatched: 12. The CDR3 region is CASSSPGTGQTGELFF. Written as DNA, the CDR3 is TGCGCCAGCTCCTCGCCCGGGACAGGGCAAACCGGGGAGCTGTTTTTT.

This clone was counted once. The chain recombines TRBV7-9 with TRBJ1-4; D may be TRBD1 (6 bases). Germline V gene data show CDR1 as SEHNR and CDR2 as FQNEAQ (reference sequence). CDR3 length: 16 amino acids. Deletions cut 5 bases from V and 7 bases from J, with 20 bases between. The CDR3 spells CASSPERATGTEKLFF. The DNA of the CDR3 is TGTGCCAGCAGCCCGGAGAGGGCTACAGGGACTGAAAAACTGTTTTTT.

The chain couples TRBV28 to TRBJ2-5; 12 bases match TRBD2. Germline CDR1 and CDR2: MDHEN and SYDVKM. The V gene end was trimmed by 5 bases and the J gene end by 3 bases; junction bases not matched to a gene: 13. CDR3 length: 18 residues. The CDR3 DNA is TGTGCCAGCAGTCCCTCTATCCTACTAGCGGGGGGAAAAGAGACCCAGTACTTC. Encoded protein: CASSPSILLAGGKETQYF.

This clone was counted once. The chain is built from TRBV29-1 and TRBJ1-2; possibly TRBD1 for D (6 bases). The CDR3 consists of 12 residues. CDR1 SQVTM and CDR2 ANQGSEA come from the germline V gene. V was shortened by 3 bases and J by 6 bases, with 11 bases between the two germline ends. CDR3 loop: CSVEAGGNGYTF. CDR3 sequence (DNA): TGCAGCGTTGAGGCCGGGGGCAATGGCTACACCTTC.

This clone was picked up one time. The chain joins TRBV7-9 to TRBJ2-2, with 7 bases identical to TRBD2. The CDR3 consists of 18 residues. V was clipped by 5 bases and J by 2 bases; unmatched bases: 14. Germline V gives CDR1 SEHNR, CDR2 FQNEAQ (reference sequence). This CDR3 reads CASSALLGSGYNTGELFF. The CDR3 DNA follows: TGTGCCAGCAGCGCCTTGTTGGGTAGCGGGTACAACACCGGGGAGCTGTTTTTT.

The chain carries TRBV25-1 and TRBJ2-7; the match to TRBD1 covers 7 bases. The CDR3 sequence is 12 residues long. CDR1 is MGHDK and CDR2 is SYGVNS in the germline V gene. The ends lost 4 bases at V and 12 bases at J; junction bases unmatched: 9. The CDR3 sequence is CASSGDSRVRYF. The CDR3, as DNA: TGTGCCAGCAGTGGGGACAGCCGAGTTCGGTACTTC.

The chain combines TRBV6-6 with TRBJ2-3, with no clear D. This CDR3 is built from 12 residues. V was pared by 5 bases and J by 6 bases, with 9 bases between. Germline-derived CDR1 and CDR2 are MNHNY and SVGAGI (reference sequence). In DNA form, the CDR3 reads TGTGCCAGCAGTACGACCTGGGATACGCAGTATTTT. Translation gives CASSTTWDTQYF.